The next 9 T cell receptor beta chains were all read from a single sample in a study of T cells after yellow fever vaccination. TCRdb passed the 5' RACE reads through MiXCR, listing each CDR3 protein once. The repertoire holds hundreds of thousands of distinct CDR3 sequences, with 21% as singletons. Sample: PBMCs, taken 21 days after the first yellow fever vaccination. These receptor sequences come from a man aged 18 to 29 who received the YFV17D yellow fever vaccine.

This CDR3 reads CSVDPGGLWETQYF. Written as DNA, the CDR3 is TGCAGCGTTGATCCCGGGGGGCTATGGGAGACCCAGTACTTC. The V gene is TRBV29-1, the J gene TRBJ2-5; D is perhaps TRBD2 (7 bases). The germline V and J ends were trimmed by 3 bases and 5 bases, with 16 bases remaining between them. Germline CDR1 reads SQVTM; CDR2 reads ANQGSEA. The CDR3 is made up of 14 amino acids.

The rearrangement uses TRBV3-1 and TRBJ2-1; 8 bases agree with TRBD2. Germline trimming cut 0 bases from V and 10 bases from J; bases unmatched to any gene: 5. Germline CDR1 LGHDT, CDR2 YNNKEL (reference sequence). The CDR3 is made up of 14 amino acids. The CDR3 region has the DNA TGTGCCAGCAGCCAAGAGTCAGAGCGGGAGGAGCAGTTCTTC. Translated: CASSQESEREEQFF.

CDR3 loop: CASSPIKDSPLHF. The CDR3 DNA follows: TGTGCCAGCAGCCCCATAAAGGATTCACCCCTCCACTTT. This chain uses TRBV7-2 with TRBJ1-6; D gene ambiguous. The CDR3 loop spans 13 amino acids. V lost 5 bases, J lost 8 bases, and 10 bases lay in between. Looked up from germline, CDR1 is SGHTA and CDR2 is FQGNSA.

The chain has TRBV4-2 and TRBJ2-1, with D perhaps given as TRBD1 or TRBD2 (5 bases each). The CDR3 runs to 17 residues. V gave up 0 bases and J gave up 6 bases, with 18 bases separating them. Germline V gene lookup returns CDR1 LGHNA and CDR2 YNFKEQ. CDR3: CASSQDGGRSVSNEQFF. In nucleotides, the CDR3 is TGTGCCAGCAGCCAAGATGGGGGTCGCTCCGTCAGCAATGAGCAGTTCTTC.

The J gene is TRBJ2-1, the V gene TRBV7-3; D tentatively fits TRBD1 or TRBD2 (5 bases each). This CDR3 spans 16 amino acids. V was clipped by 6 bases and J by 1 base, with 16 bases between them. Germline V gene data show CDR1 as SGHTA and CDR2 as FQGTGA. CDR3 amino acids: CASSPSGGWSYNEQFF. The CDR3 coding sequence is TGTGCCAGCAGTCCAAGTGGGGGATGGTCCTACAATGAGCAGTTCTTC.

This clonotype was picked up a small number of times. The chain carries TRBV5-1 and TRBJ2-7; D is uncertain. The germline V gene has CDR1 SGHRS and CDR2 YFSETQ. Trimming took off 0 bases at V and 5 bases at J, with 15 bases between the two ends. The CDR3 is made up of 15 amino acids. The CDR3 region has the DNA TGCGCCAGCAGCTTGGGGGGTAGCATGGTCCACGAGCAGTACTTC. This sequence encodes CASSLGGSMVHEQYF.

V is TRBV24-1 and J is TRBJ2-3; 7 bases line up with TRBD2. V lost 5 bases to trimming and J lost 4 bases; unmatched junction nucleotides: 8. The CDR3 is made up of 15 amino acids. Germline lookup yields CDR1 KGHDR and CDR2 SFDVKD. CDR3: CATSVLSGEADTQYF. As DNA, the CDR3 is TGTGCCACCAGTGTCCTCAGCGGGGAGGCAGATACGCAGTATTTT.

This clonotype was found many times. The chain recombines TRBV5-1 with TRBJ2-7; a possible D gene is TRBD1 (6 bases). Germline V lookup: CDR1 SGHRS, CDR2 YFSETQ. This CDR3 has 14 amino acids. The germline V and J ends were trimmed by 4 bases and 4 bases, with 15 bases remaining between them. CDR3 loop: CASSKGQEAYEQYF. CDR3 nucleotides: TGCGCCAGCAGCAAGGGACAAGAGGCGTACGAGCAGTACTTC.

The V and J genes are TRBV5-4 and TRBJ2-7; D is undetermined. The CDR3 consists of 13 residues. Germline V gene data show CDR1 as SGHNT and CDR2 as YYREEE (reference sequence). V shed 4 bases and J shed 2 bases, with 10 bases lying between them. The CDR3 protein is CASSAQRTYEQYF. The DNA of the CDR3 is TGTGCCAGCAGCGCACAGAGAACCTACGAGCAGTACTTC.